The 14 T cell receptor beta chains below come from one sample, sequenced in a study of T-cell reconstitution after alpha-beta-depleted transplantation in children. As it was prepared, the TCRbeta library received unique molecular identifiers. Via MiXCR, TCRdb re-called the PCR reads, giving one row per CDR3 protein. The sample records fewer than 130,000 distinct CDR3 sequences, around 10% being singletons. The specimen was PBMCs from the stem cell graft donor, collected from the stem cell graft. These receptors all stem from a human donor who donated a stem cell graft to a child with acute lymphoblastic leukemia.

This clonotype was counted ten times or more. The V gene is TRBV7-2, the J gene TRBJ2-7; perhaps TRBD2 as D (5 bases). Germline assignment: CDR1 SGHTA and CDR2 FQGNSA. The germline V and J ends were trimmed by 4 bases and 6 bases, with 10 bases remaining between them. The CDR3 consists of 12 residues. The CDR3 reads CASSWTGFEQYF. The CDR3 bases are TGTGCCAGCAGCTGGACTGGTTTCGAGCAGTACTTC.

This clonotype was seen ten or more times. The CDR3 protein is CAISGKRTSSTDTQYF. In DNA, the CDR3 is TGTGCCATCAGTGGTAAGAGGACGAGTAGCACAGATACGCAGTATTTT. The rearrangement links TRBV10-3 to TRBJ2-3; D ambiguous. With 4 bases removed from V and 0 bases from J, the gap between germline ends came to 14 bases. CDR1 ENHRY and CDR2 SYGVKD come from the germline V gene. The CDR3 totals 16 residues.

Of note for this clonotype: The CDR3 does not close with the conserved phenylalanine or tryptophan, likely indicating a read error. This rearrangement joins TRBV20-1 to TRBJ2-7, with D possibly being TRBD2 (5 bases). Germline V gives CDR1 DFQATT, CDR2 SNEGSKA (reference sequence). The CDR3 has 12 amino acids. The V gene lost 6 bases and the J gene lost 3 bases, with 12 bases spanning the gap. The CDR3 DNA reads as TGCAGTGCCGCGGGCTTGGTCTACGAGCAGTACTTG. Its translation: CSAAGLVYEQYL.

This clonotype was picked up many times. The CDR3 nucleotides read TGTGCCAGCAGCCAAGACAGGGGGCATGGCTACACCTTC. It is translated as CASSQDRGHGYTF. The chain is built from TRBV3-1 and TRBJ1-2, with 8 bases that match TRBD1. CDR3 length: 13 amino acids. Germline CDR1 and CDR2: LGHDT and YNNKEL (reference sequence). With V trimmed by 0 bases and J by 6 bases, 0 bases remained unmatched. Complete variable domain (other parts from reference TRBV3-1 and TRBJ1-2): DTAVSQTPKYLVTQMGNDKSIKCEQNLGHDTMYWYKQDSKKFLKIMFSYNNKELIINETVPNRFSPKSPDKAHLNLHINSLELGDSAVYFCASSQDRGHGYTFGSGTRLTVV.

This clonotype was recorded many times. V usage is TRBV7-2 and J usage is TRBJ2-3; 10 nucleotides agree with TRBD2. Trimming removed 2 bases from V and 4 bases from J; junction bases left unmatched: 6. CDR3 size: 16 residues. Per the germline V gene, CDR1 is SGHTA and CDR2 is FQGNSA. The CDR3 region is CASSLIAGGLADTQYF. The CDR3 region has the DNA TGTGCCAGCAGCTTAATAGCGGGGGGTCTGGCAGATACGCAGTATTTT.

This clonotype was detected many times. This sequence joins TRBV29-1 and TRBJ2-3, with TRBD2 identical over 7 bases. Germline trimming cut 2 bases from V and 2 bases from J; bases unmatched to any gene: 19. The CDR3 runs 19 residues. The V gene's germline CDR1 is SQVTM and CDR2 ANQGSEA. CDR3 sequence: CSVELIRDTSDFFTDTQYF. CDR3 DNA: TGCAGCGTTGAACTAATTCGGGATACTAGCGATTTTTTCACAGATACGCAGTATTTT.

The chain has TRBV20-1 and TRBJ2-1, with TRBD2 matching 11 bases. Trimming removed 6 bases from V and 0 bases from J; junction bases left unmatched: 10. This CDR3 spans 17 amino acids. Germline V gene data show CDR1 as DFQATT and CDR2 as SNEGSKA (reference sequence). The CDR3 is CSAPGTSGPSSYNEQFF. CDR3 DNA sequence: TGCAGTGCCCCCGGGACTAGCGGACCGAGCTCCTACAATGAGCAGTTCTTC.

There are many counts of this clonotype. The chain recombines TRBV7-2 with TRBJ2-2; no firm D call. V shed 4 bases and J shed 1 base, with 13 bases lying between them. In germline, CDR1 is SGHTA, CDR2 FQGNSA. This CDR3 is built from 16 residues. The CDR3 reads CASSSGFGVNTGELFF. DNA of the CDR3: TGTGCCAGCAGCTCTGGATTTGGCGTGAACACCGGGGAGCTGTTTTTT.

V and J are TRBV28 and TRBJ1-2, with D tentatively TRBD1 (5 bases). V was shortened by 4 bases and J by 2 bases, with 17 bases between the two germline ends. Germline V gene lookup returns CDR1 MDHEN and CDR2 SYDVKM. This CDR3 comprises 16 residues. The CDR3 loop is CASSSTGAGGNYGYTF. Written as DNA, the CDR3 is TGTGCCAGCAGTTCGACCGGGGCCGGAGGAAACTATGGCTACACCTTC.

Many counts were recorded for this clonotype. The V and J genes are TRBV7-9 and TRBJ2-1, with TRBD2 as a possible D gene (6 bases). The germline V and J ends were trimmed by 3 bases and 14 bases, with 14 bases remaining between them. Germline CDR1 is SEHNR and CDR2 is FQNEAQ (reference sequence). The CDR3 has 12 amino acids. The CDR3 region has the DNA TGTGCCAGCAGCTTGAACCGGGACTGGAAGTTCTTC. Its protein product is CASSLNRDWKFF.

This clonotype was recorded at least ten times. The rearrangement joins TRBV5-1 to TRBJ2-5; either TRBD1 or TRBD2 may supply D (6 bases each). CDR1 and CDR2 from the germline V gene are SGHRS and YFSETQ. The V end lost 6 bases, the J end lost 2 bases, and 14 bases lay between the germline ends. The CDR3 has 14 residues. For the CDR3, the DNA is TGCGCCAGCACGACGGGGGCCCTGCAAGAGACCCAGTACTTC. It specifies CASTTGALQETQYF.

This clonotype was seen ten or more times. V and J are TRBV5-4 and TRBJ2-7; 10 positions agree with TRBD1. With 4 bases clipped from V and 6 bases from J, the junction kept 4 bases outside the gene matches. CDR1 SGHNT and CDR2 YYREEE come from the germline V gene (reference sequence). This CDR3 is built from 13 residues. The DNA of the CDR3 is TGTGCCAGCAGCCGGGACAGGGGTGGCGAGCAGTACTTC. This encodes CASSRDRGGEQYF.

A remark on this clonotype: A clone one base away is much larger, so this may be a read error. Since no conserved phenylalanine or tryptophan closes the CDR3, a read error is the likely cause. The genes are TRBV29-1 and TRBJ2-3, with D possibly matching TRBD1 (5 bases). Germline CDR1 SQVTM, CDR2 ANQGSEA. Trimming left V 6 bases short and J 2 bases short, with 15 bases between. The length of the CDR3 is 14 residues. CDR3 sequence (DNA): TGCAGCGTGACCGGAAGGGGAAACACAGATACGCAGTATTTA. This gives the protein CSVTGRGNTDTQYL.

This clonotype appeared many times. The chain is built from TRBV7-9 and TRBJ2-7, with TRBD2 as a possible D gene (6 bases). The CDR3 totals 17 residues. The germline V and J ends were trimmed by 5 bases and 0 bases, with 20 bases remaining between them. CDR1 is SEHNR and CDR2 is FQNEAQ in the germline V gene (reference sequence). The DNA of the CDR3 is TGTGCCAGCAGCCCCGGGGGAGGTCCCACCAGCTCCTACGAGCAGTACTTC. Protein product: CASSPGGGPTSSYEQYF.